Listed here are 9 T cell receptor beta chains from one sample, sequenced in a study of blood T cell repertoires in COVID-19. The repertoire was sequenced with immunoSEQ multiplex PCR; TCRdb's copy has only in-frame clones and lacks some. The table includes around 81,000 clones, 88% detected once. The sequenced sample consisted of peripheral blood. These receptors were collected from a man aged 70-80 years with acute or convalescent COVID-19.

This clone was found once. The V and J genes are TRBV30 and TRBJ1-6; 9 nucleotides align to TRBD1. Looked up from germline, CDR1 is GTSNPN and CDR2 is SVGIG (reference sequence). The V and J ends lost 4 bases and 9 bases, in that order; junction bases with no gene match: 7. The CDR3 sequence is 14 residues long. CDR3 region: CAWTPTGGGSPLHF. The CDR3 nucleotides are TGTGCCTGGACTCCGACAGGGGGAGGTTCACCCCTCCACTTT.

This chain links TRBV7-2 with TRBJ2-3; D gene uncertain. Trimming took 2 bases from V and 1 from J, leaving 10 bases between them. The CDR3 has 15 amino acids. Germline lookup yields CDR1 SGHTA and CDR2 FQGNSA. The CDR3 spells CASSLSLTGTDTQYF. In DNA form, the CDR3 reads TGTGCCAGCAGCTTATCCTTGACTGGCACAGATACGCAGTATTTT.

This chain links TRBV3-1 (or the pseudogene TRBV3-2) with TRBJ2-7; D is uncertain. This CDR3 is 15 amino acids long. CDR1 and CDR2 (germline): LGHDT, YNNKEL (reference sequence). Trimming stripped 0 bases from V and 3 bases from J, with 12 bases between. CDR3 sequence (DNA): TGTGCCAGCAGCCAAGAGATGTCCGGTGGCTACGAGCAGTACTTC. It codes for CASSQEMSGGYEQYF.

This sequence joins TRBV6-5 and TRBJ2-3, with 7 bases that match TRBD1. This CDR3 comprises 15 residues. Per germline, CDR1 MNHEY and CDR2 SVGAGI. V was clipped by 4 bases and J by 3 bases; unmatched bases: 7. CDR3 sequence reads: CASSFEGGRTDTQYF. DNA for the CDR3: TGTGCCAGCAGTTTCGAAGGGGGCCGGACAGATACGCAGTATTTT.

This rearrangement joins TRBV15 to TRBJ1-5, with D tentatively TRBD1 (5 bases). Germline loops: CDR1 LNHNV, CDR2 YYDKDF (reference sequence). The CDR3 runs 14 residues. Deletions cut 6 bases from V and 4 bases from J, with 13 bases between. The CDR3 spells CATSSRASNQPQHF. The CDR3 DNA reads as TGTGCCACCAGTAGCAGGGCTTCTAATCAGCCCCAGCATTTT.

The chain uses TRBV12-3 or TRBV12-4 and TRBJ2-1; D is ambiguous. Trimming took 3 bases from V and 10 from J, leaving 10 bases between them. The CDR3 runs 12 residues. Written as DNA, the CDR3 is TGTGCCAGCAGTTTTCCGACACGGGAGCAGTTCTTC. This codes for CASSFPTREQFF.

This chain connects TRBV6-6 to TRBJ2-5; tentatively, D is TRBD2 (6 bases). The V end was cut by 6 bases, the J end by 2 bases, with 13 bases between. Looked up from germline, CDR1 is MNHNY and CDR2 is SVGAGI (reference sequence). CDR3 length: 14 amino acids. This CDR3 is CASRLEEGQETQYF. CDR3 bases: TGTGCCAGCAGGCTCGAGGAGGGGCAAGAGACCCAGTACTTC.

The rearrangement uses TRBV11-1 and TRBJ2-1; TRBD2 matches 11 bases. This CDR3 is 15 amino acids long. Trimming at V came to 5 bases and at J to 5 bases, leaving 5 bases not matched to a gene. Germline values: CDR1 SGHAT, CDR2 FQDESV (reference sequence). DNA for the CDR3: TGTGCCAGCAGCGCTAGCGGGGGGAATAACAATGAGCAGTTCTTC. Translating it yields CASSASGGNNNEQFF.

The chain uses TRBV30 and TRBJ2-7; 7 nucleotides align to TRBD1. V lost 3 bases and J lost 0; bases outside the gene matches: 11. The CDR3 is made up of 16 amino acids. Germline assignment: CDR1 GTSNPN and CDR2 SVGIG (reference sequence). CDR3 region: CAWRGPGTVPSYEQYF. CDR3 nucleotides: TGTGCCTGGAGAGGTCCCGGGACAGTTCCCTCCTACGAGCAGTACTTC.